This TCR beta chain was identified during a study of CD8+CD57+ T cells in acquired aplastic anemia. Study-wide points: There were approximately 27 CD8+ CDR3 sequences that occurred in both patients and controls.

Looked up from germline, CDR1 is SGHTA and CDR2 is FQGNSA. The CDR3 has 15 amino acids. The ends lost 1 base at V and 5 bases at J; junction bases unmatched: 6. Patients included in sequencing had previously demonstrated CD8+CD57+ cell expansion by flow cytometry. CDR3 and TCR beta VDJ profiling relied on a genomic DNA template. One entry per CDR3 protein, called by TCRdb with MiXCR from the reads. Of around 200,000 distinct CDR3 sequences listed, 40% to 60% are singletons. On this clonotype itself: The antigen remains unidentified.

The TCR sequence derives from a human donor with aplastic anemia. Sample: sorted CD4+, CD8+, or CD8+CD57+ T cells (not recorded which) from PBMCs. The chain employs TRBV7-2 and TRBJ2-5, with 8 bases fitting TRBD1. In DNA, the CDR3 is TGTGCCAGCAGCTTAGAGCGGCAGGGGGCTGAGACCCAGTACTTC. It translates to CASSLERQGAETQYF.